The next 16 T cell receptor beta chains were all read from a single sample in a study of blood T cell repertoires in COVID-19. Only in-frame clones appear in the TCRdb table, and some are missing; sequencing was by immunoSEQ multiplex PCR. The sample consists of about 160,000 clones, over 75% of them appearing once. Sequenced: peripheral blood. The receptors come from a man aged 70-80 years with acute or convalescent COVID-19.

The CDR3 spells CASSVSSTLNTEAFF. Here the CDR3 DNA reads TGTGCCAGCAGCGTATCTTCGACACTGAACACTGAAGCTTTCTTT. The rearrangement joins TRBV9 to TRBJ1-1; D gene unclear. V lost 1 base, J lost 0 bases, and 10 bases lay in between. CDR3 length equals 15 residues. From germline, CDR1 is SGDLS and CDR2 YYNGEE.

The genes are TRBV6-5 and TRBJ1-1, with TRBD1 identical over 7 bases. Germline V gene lookup returns CDR1 MNHEY and CDR2 SVGAGI. CDR3 size: 15 residues. Trimming at V came to 4 bases and at J to 5 bases, leaving 10 bases not matched to a gene. In nucleotides, the CDR3 is TGTGCCAGCAGTTTGAAAAGGGGGCGCGGGACTGAAGCTTTCTTT. It specifies CASSLKRGRGTEAFF.

The J gene is TRBJ2-5, the V gene TRBV19, with 12 bases fitting TRBD2. The germline V gene encodes CDR1 LNHDA and CDR2 SQIVND (reference sequence). This CDR3 has 16 amino acids. The J segment lost 2 bases and the V segment lost 4 bases, leaving 5 bases of the junction unmatched. CDR3: CASSRGTSGFQETQYF. Written as DNA, the CDR3 is TGTGCCAGTAGTAGAGGGACTAGCGGGTTTCAAGAGACCCAGTACTTC.

This chain joins TRBV2 and TRBJ2-7; 7 positions agree with TRBD2. V was clipped by 6 bases and J by 4 bases; unmatched bases: 9. Per the germline V gene, CDR1 is SNHLY and CDR2 is FYNNEI. The CDR3 extends over 14 amino acids. The CDR3 here is CASSRLATSYEQYF. For the CDR3, the DNA is TGTGCCAGCAGCAGACTAGCAACTTCTTACGAGCAGTACTTC.

This rearrangement joins TRBV6-5 to TRBJ1-2; 8 nucleotides line up with TRBD1. This CDR3 is 15 amino acids long. Germline assignment: CDR1 MNHEY and CDR2 SVGAGI. V trimming: 5 bases; J trimming: 2 bases; junction bases outside the gene matches: 7. CDR3 loop: CASSPSTGANYGYTF. In nucleotides, the CDR3 is TGTGCCAGCAGTCCATCGACAGGGGCCAACTATGGCTACACCTTC.

The J gene is TRBJ1-1, the V gene TRBV11-3; D is unresolved. V lost 0 bases, J lost 1 base, and 12 bases lay in between. This CDR3 spans 16 amino acids. Looked up from germline, CDR1 is SGHNT and CDR2 is YENEEA. The CDR3 loop reads CASSLDPQAGNTEAFF. As DNA, the CDR3 is TGTGCCAGCAGCTTAGATCCGCAGGCGGGGAACACTGAAGCTTTCTTT.

The chain links TRBV7-6 to TRBJ1-3; possible D gene TRBD1, 6 bases. Trimming stripped 1 base from V and 0 bases from J, with 13 bases between. Germline CDR1 reads SGHVS; CDR2 reads FNYEAQ. CDR3 length: 17 residues. This chain's CDR3 is CASSLVGGAHSGNTIYF. CDR3 coding DNA: TGTGCCAGCAGCTTAGTGGGGGGGGCTCACTCTGGAAACACCATATATTTT.

The chain is built from TRBV27 and TRBJ2-6, with 10 bases that match TRBD2. The ends lost 7 bases at V and 2 bases at J; junction bases unmatched: 8. Per germline, CDR1 MNHEY and CDR2 SMNVEV (reference sequence). The CDR3 consists of 17 residues. This CDR3 reads CASMVSGGAAGANVLTF. CDR3 coding DNA: TGTGCCAGCATGGTGAGCGGGGGGGCCGCTGGGGCCAACGTCCTGACTTTC.

The V gene is TRBV7-6, the J gene TRBJ1-4; TRBD1 matches at 11 bases. After removal of 5 bases from V and 0 bases from J, the junction contained 5 bases not matched to a gene. The CDR3 has 17 amino acids. Germline CDR1 and CDR2: SGHVS and FNYEAQ. The chain's CDR3 is CASSVGQGAATNEKLFF. As DNA, the CDR3 is TGTGCCAGCAGCGTAGGACAGGGGGCAGCAACTAATGAAAAACTGTTTTTT.

J is TRBJ1-2 and V is TRBV5-1; D gene uncertain. The CDR3 is 13 amino acids. The ends were cut back, 4 bases at V and 5 bases at J, with 12 bases in the middle. CDR1 is SGHRS, CDR2 YFSETQ, per germline. The CDR3 nucleotides are TGCGCCAGCAGCCCCTCCCTGGAGTATGGCTACACCTTC. It yields the protein CASSPSLEYGYTF.

The chain is built from TRBV29-1 and TRBJ1-1, with TRBD1 matching 7 bases. The J segment lost 1 base and the V segment lost 5 bases, leaving 4 bases of the junction unmatched. This CDR3 is built from 13 residues. Germline V CDR1 and CDR2: SQVTM, ANQGSEA. In nucleotides, the CDR3 is TGCAGCGTTCGACAGGGAGGGAACACTGAAGCTTTCTTT. It is translated as CSVRQGGNTEAFF.

Only a few counts were recorded for this clone. The chain employs TRBV28 and TRBJ2-7, with TRBD1 matching over 9 bases. The junction had 5 bases not matched to a gene; V was cut back by 10 bases and J by 4 bases. This CDR3 has 12 amino acids. Looked up from germline, CDR1 is MDHEN and CDR2 is SYDVKM. The CDR3 DNA reads TGTGCCACTAGGACAGGGGTATACGAGCAGTACTTC. Amino acid sequence: CATRTGVYEQYF. The whole variable domain, filled in from reference TRBV28 and TRBJ2-7, reads DVKVTQSSRYLVKRTGEKVFLECVQDMDHENMFWYRQDPGLGLRLIYFSYDVKMKEKGDIPEGYSVSREKKERFSLILESASTNQTSMYLCATRTGVYEQYFGPGTRLTVT.

There are a few counts of this clone. The chain couples TRBV5-4 to TRBJ2-7, with a possible D match to TRBD2 (5 bases). This CDR3 contains 14 residues. Looked up from germline, CDR1 is SGHNT and CDR2 is YYREEE (reference sequence). Trimming took 0 bases from V and 4 from J, leaving 11 bases between them. CDR3 residues: CASSLDPGIYEQYF. The DNA for the CDR3 is TGTGCCAGCAGCTTGGATCCGGGGATATACGAGCAGTACTTC.

The chain links TRBV11-2 to TRBJ2-3, with 10 nucleotides matching TRBD2. The germline CDR1 and CDR2 sequences are SGHAT and FQNNGV. This CDR3 region has 16 residues. The V and J ends lost 2 bases and 3 bases, in that order; junction bases with no gene match: 5. In DNA form, the CDR3 reads TGTGCCAGCAGCTTAACCCCAGCGGGGGGGACAGATACGCAGTATTTT. This codes for CASSLTPAGGTDTQYF.

This clone was detected once. The chain carries TRBV5-1 and TRBJ2-1; TRBD2 agrees at 7 bases. J lost 6 bases, V lost 0 bases, and 6 bases had no gene match. CDR3 size: 15 residues. Germline CDR1 and CDR2: SGHRS and YFSETQ. The CDR3 sequence is CASSLASRGINEQFF. The CDR3 DNA reads as TGCGCCAGCAGCTTGGCCTCGCGGGGGATCAATGAGCAGTTCTTC.

V is TRBV29-1 and J is TRBJ2-5; TRBD1 is a possible D gene (5 bases). V lost 7 bases, J lost 5 bases, and 17 bases lay in between. Germline V gene sequence: CDR1 SQVTM, CDR2 ANQGSEA. The CDR3 loop spans 13 amino acids. CDR3 in DNA: TGCAGCGCCGCAGGGCCAGGGTCGGAGACCCAGTACTTC. Translating gives CSAAGPGSETQYF.